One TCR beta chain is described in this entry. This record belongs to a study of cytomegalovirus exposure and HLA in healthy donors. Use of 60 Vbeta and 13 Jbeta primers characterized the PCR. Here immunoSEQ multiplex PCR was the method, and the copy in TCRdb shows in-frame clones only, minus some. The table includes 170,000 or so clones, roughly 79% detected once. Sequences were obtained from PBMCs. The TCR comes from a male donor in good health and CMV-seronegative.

CDR3 amino acids: CSHGERETQYF. CDR3 nucleotide sequence: TGCAGCCACGGGGAGAGGGAGACCCAGTACTTC. This chain links TRBV29-1 with TRBJ2-5, with D maybe TRBD2 (5 bases). Germline-derived CDR1 and CDR2 are SQVTM and ANQGSEA. CDR3 length equals 11 residues. With 8 bases removed from V and 5 bases from J, the gap between germline ends came to 12 bases.